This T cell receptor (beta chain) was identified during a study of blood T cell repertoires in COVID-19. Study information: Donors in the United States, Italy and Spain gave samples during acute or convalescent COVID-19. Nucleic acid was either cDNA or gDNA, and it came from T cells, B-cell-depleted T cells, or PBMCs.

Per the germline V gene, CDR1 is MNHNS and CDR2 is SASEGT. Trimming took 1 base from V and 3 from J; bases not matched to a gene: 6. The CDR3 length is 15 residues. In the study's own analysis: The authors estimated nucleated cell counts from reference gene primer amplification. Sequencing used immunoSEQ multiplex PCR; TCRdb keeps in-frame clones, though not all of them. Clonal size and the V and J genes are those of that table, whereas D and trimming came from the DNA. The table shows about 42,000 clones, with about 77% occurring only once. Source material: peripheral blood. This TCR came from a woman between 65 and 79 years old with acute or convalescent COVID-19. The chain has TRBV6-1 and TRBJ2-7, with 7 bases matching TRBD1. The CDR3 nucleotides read TGTGCCAGCAGTGAAGTTGTGACAGGGAACTACGAGCAGTACTTC. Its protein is CASSEVVTGNYEQYF.